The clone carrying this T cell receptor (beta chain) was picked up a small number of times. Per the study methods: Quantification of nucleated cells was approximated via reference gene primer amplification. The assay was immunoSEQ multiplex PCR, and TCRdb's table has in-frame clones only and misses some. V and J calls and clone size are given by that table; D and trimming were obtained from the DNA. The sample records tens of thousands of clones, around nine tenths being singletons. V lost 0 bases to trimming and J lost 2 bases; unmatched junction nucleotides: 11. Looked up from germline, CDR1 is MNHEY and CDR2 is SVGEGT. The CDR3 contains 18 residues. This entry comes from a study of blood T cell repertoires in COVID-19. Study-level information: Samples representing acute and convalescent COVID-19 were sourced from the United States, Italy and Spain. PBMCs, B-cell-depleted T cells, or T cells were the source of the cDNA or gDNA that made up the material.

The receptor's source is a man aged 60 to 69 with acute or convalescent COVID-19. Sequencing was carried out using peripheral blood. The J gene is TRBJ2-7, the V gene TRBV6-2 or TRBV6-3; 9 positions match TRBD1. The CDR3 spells CASSYSHPTGTGTYEQYF. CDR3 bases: TGTGCCAGCAGTTACTCCCACCCCACCGGGACAGGGACCTACGAGCAGTACTTC.